This passage covers 22 T cell receptor beta chains from one sample sequenced in a study of STAT5B mutations in CD4+ large granular lymphocyte leukemia. The method was immunoSEQ multiplex PCR; TCRdb's version includes in-frame clones alone and lacks a portion of them. The data contain about 32,000 clones, approximately 81% of them singletons. The specimen sequenced was CD4+ T cells from blood buffy coats. The receptors were gathered from a human donor in good health.

This clone was observed a single time. The rearrangement uses TRBV5-8 and TRBJ1-5; the D gene is possibly TRBD1 (6 bases). V dropped 4 bases and J dropped 0 bases, with 8 bases sitting between them. The germline V gene encodes CDR1 SGHTS and CDR2 YDEGEE. The CDR3 spans 14 residues. CDR3 nucleotides: TGTGCCAGCAGCCGGACAGCTAGCAATCAGCCCCAGCATTTT. It codes for CASSRTASNQPQHF. The whole variable domain, filled in from reference TRBV5-8 and TRBJ1-5, reads EAGVTQSPTHLIKTRGQQATLRCSPISGHTSVYWYQQALGLGLQFLLWYDEGEERNRGNFPPRFSGRQFPNYSSELNVNALELEDSALYLCASSRTASNQPQHFGDGTRLSIL.

This clone has a single count. The chain carries TRBV18 and TRBJ2-5, with no clear D. Germline V gene lookup returns CDR1 KGHSH and CDR2 LQKENI. Deletions cut 6 bases from V and 2 bases from J, with 10 bases between. The length of the CDR3 is 13 residues. CDR3 nucleotide sequence: TGTGCCAGCTCGACCTTAGAGCAAGAGACCCAGTACTTC. This sequence encodes CASSTLEQETQYF. Using reference TRBV18 and TRBJ2-5 for the parts outside the CDR3, the full variable domain is NAGVMQNPRHLVRRRGQEARLRCSPMKGHSHVYWYRQLPEEGLKFMVYLQKENIIDESGMPKERFSAEFPKEGPSILRIQQVVRGDSAAYFCASSTLEQETQYFGPGTRLLVL.

CDR3 in DNA: TGTGCCAGCAGCGGACAGGGGGTAGGTGGGGCCAACGTCCTGACTTTC. Its translation: CASSGQGVGGANVLTF. The V call is TRBV7-9, the J call TRBJ2-6, with TRBD1 identical over 10 bases. The CDR3 sequence is 16 residues long. After removal of 5 bases from V and 3 bases from J, the junction contained 4 bases not matched to a gene. Germline CDR1 reads SEHNR; CDR2 reads FQNEAQ (reference sequence). Filled out from reference TRBV7-9 and TRBJ2-6, the complete variable domain reads DTGVSQNPRHKITKRGQNVTFRCDPISEHNRLYWYRQTLGQGPEFLTYFQNEAQLEKSRLLSDRFSAERPKGSFSTLEIQRTEQGDSAMYLCASSGQGVGGANVLTFGAGSRLTVL.

The chain employs TRBV5-1 and TRBJ1-6, with D uncertain. In germline, CDR1 is SGHRS, CDR2 YFSETQ. Deletions cut 5 bases from V and 3 bases from J, with 12 bases between. This CDR3 is built from 15 residues. The CDR3 loop is CASRQERFYNSPLHF. CDR3 DNA: TGCGCCAGCAGGCAGGAGAGGTTCTATAATTCACCCCTCCACTTT.

The chain carries TRBV6-1 and TRBJ1-2; 11 bases are shared with TRBD1. The CDR3 covers 14 residues. Trimming cost V 5 bases and J 6 bases; bases outside gene matches: 5. Germline CDR1 and CDR2: MNHNS and SASEGT. CDR3 amino acids: CASSSRDRGNGYTF. The DNA of the CDR3 is TGTGCCAGCAGTTCCCGGGACAGGGGGAATGGCTACACCTTC.

V and J are TRBV11-2 and TRBJ2-2; tentatively, D is TRBD1 or TRBD2 (5 bases each). Germline V lookup: CDR1 SGHAT, CDR2 FQNNGV. The V and J ends lost 6 bases and 5 bases respectively, with 7 bases between them. The CDR3 spans 12 residues. This chain's CDR3 is CASRRGTGELFF. The CDR3, as DNA: TGTGCCAGCAGGAGGGGAACCGGGGAGCTGTTTTTT.

The sample holds one count of this clone. This chain uses TRBV18 with TRBJ2-1; the match to TRBD2 covers 9 bases. The CDR3 is made up of 15 amino acids. CDR1 KGHSH and CDR2 LQKENI come from the germline V gene. Unmatched junction bases numbered 1, after V lost 0 bases and J lost 4 bases. Here the CDR3 reads CASSPPSGGYNEQFF. CDR3 bases: TGTGCCAGCTCACCACCGAGCGGGGGGTACAATGAGCAGTTCTTC.

The genes are TRBV19 and TRBJ1-1, with 10 bases lining up with TRBD1. The CDR3 is made up of 16 amino acids. Per germline, CDR1 LNHDA and CDR2 SQIVND (reference sequence). The V segment lost 3 bases and the J segment 4 bases; nucleotides outside the gene matches: 8. CDR3 coding DNA: TGTGCCAGTAGTATCCTCTTAGGGGACAGGGGCACTGAAGCTTTCTTT. Amino acid sequence: CASSILLGDRGTEAFF.

The CDR3 bases are TGTGCCAGCAGTTCAGGGCTTGACAGCAATCAGCCCCAGCATTTT. It translates to CASSSGLDSNQPQHF. The chain combines TRBV6-5 with TRBJ1-5; possible D gene TRBD1, 5 bases. V was pared by 4 bases and J by 1 base, with 11 bases between. Germline V CDR1 and CDR2: MNHEY, SVGAGI. The CDR3 is 15 amino acids.

J is TRBJ1-6 and V is TRBV10-2; no clear D gene. The germline gives CDR1 WSHSY, CDR2 SAAADI. V lost 4 bases and J lost 6, with 13 bases in between. The CDR3 is 15 amino acids. This chain's CDR3 is CASSVVGGGNSPLHF. DNA for the CDR3: TGCGCCAGCAGTGTGGTGGGAGGTGGTAATTCACCCCTCCACTTT.

This chain connects TRBV2 to TRBJ2-7; 7 bases agree with TRBD1. This CDR3 spans 15 amino acids. Germline V gives CDR1 SNHLY, CDR2 FYNNEI. With 6 bases clipped from V and 2 bases from J, the junction kept 10 bases outside the gene matches. CDR3 protein: CASREQGPVPYEQYF. CDR3 DNA: TGTGCCAGCAGAGAACAGGGGCCAGTCCCCTACGAGCAGTACTTC.

V is TRBV28 and J is TRBJ1-5; TRBD1 matches at 10 bases. V gave up 4 bases and J gave up 4 bases; unmatched junction bases: 10. The CDR3 is 17 amino acids. The germline V gene has CDR1 MDHEN and CDR2 SYDVKM. CDR3 coding DNA: TGTGCCAGCAGTTCACTGGGACAGGGGAGCCTTAATCAGCCCCAGCATTTT. Protein: CASSSLGQGSLNQPQHF.

This sequence joins TRBV5-1 and TRBJ1-2; 10 nucleotides match TRBD1. CDR3 size: 15 residues. V gave up 0 bases and J gave up 6 bases; unmatched junction bases: 5. CDR1 is SGHRS and CDR2 is YFSETQ in the germline V gene. The CDR3 region is CASSLGQGALDGYTF. The DNA for the CDR3 is TGCGCCAGCAGCTTGGGACAGGGGGCATTAGATGGCTACACCTTC.

This clone came up a few times. The chain employs TRBV4-1 and TRBJ2-7, with 8 bases fitting TRBD1. Trimming cost V 0 bases and J 6 bases; bases outside gene matches: 10. The CDR3 totals 16 residues. In germline, CDR1 is MGHRA, CDR2 YSYEKL. The CDR3: CASSQDRGQGLGEQYF. As DNA, the CDR3 is TGCGCCAGCAGCCAAGATCGAGGACAGGGCTTAGGCGAGCAGTACTTC.

This clone has more than one count but fewer than ten. This chain uses TRBV7-9 with TRBJ1-2; D might be TRBD1 (5 bases). Germline-derived CDR1 and CDR2 are SEHNR and FQNEAQ (reference sequence). V was trimmed by 5 bases and J by 3 bases, leaving 16 bases between them. The CDR3 is made up of 15 amino acids. Here the CDR3 reads CASSPRQPSYYGYTF. The CDR3 DNA reads as TGTGCCAGCAGCCCCAGACAGCCTTCCTACTATGGCTACACCTTC.

This clone was seen only once. The CDR3 DNA is TGCGCCAGCAGCCGACAGGCCTCCTACGAGCAGTACTTC. As protein: CASSRQASYEQYF. This rearrangement joins TRBV5-1 to TRBJ2-5, with a weak D call TRBD1 (6 bases). The DNA end is more similar to TRBJ2-7, so the J call may be wrong. Germline V CDR1 and CDR2: SGHRS, YFSETQ. The CDR3 contains 13 residues.

V is TRBV19 and J is TRBJ2-2, with 10 positions matching TRBD2. CDR1 LNHDA and CDR2 SQIVND come from the germline V gene (reference sequence). V was pared by 1 base and J by 4 bases, with 9 bases of the junction left unmatched. The CDR3 is 18 residues long. In nucleotides, the CDR3 is TGTGCCAGTAGTATAGGGGCCAGCGGGAGGGCCGTCACCGGGGAGCTGTTTTTT. Translation gives CASSIGASGRAVTGELFF.

The chain joins TRBV6-6 to TRBJ2-1; D assignment may be TRBD1 or TRBD2 (5 bases each). This CDR3 spans 15 amino acids. The V gene's germline CDR1 is MNHNY and CDR2 SVGAGI (reference sequence). Trimming cost V 4 bases and J 15 bases, with 25 bases left between them. CDR3 bases: TGTGCCAGCAGTTCCCCCCCCGCCTCGAGGGGAAGGCCGTTCTTC. Translation gives CASSSPPASRGRPFF.

The chain employs TRBV4-3 and TRBJ1-2, with D perhaps matching TRBD1 (5 bases). V was cut by 0 bases and J by 4 bases, with 9 bases left in between. Germline V lookup: CDR1 LGHNA, CDR2 YSLEER. This CDR3 has 14 residues. CDR3 sequence: CASSQEWGSYGYTF. As DNA, the CDR3 is TGCGCCAGCAGCCAAGAGTGGGGGAGCTATGGCTACACCTTC.

The chain couples TRBV6-1 to TRBJ1-2; D is uncertain. The germline V and J ends were trimmed by 8 bases and 4 bases, with 17 bases remaining between them. The CDR3 is 14 residues long. Germline loops: CDR1 MNHNS, CDR2 SASEGT. CDR3 sequence (DNA): TGTGCCAGCGCCGGAGGATTGGGCCCCTATGGCTACACCTTC. Encoded protein: CASAGGLGPYGYTF.

The chain couples TRBV6-6 to TRBJ2-2, with 7 bases fitting TRBD1. The V gene end was trimmed by 6 bases and the J gene end by 1 base; junction bases not matched to a gene: 8. Germline loops: CDR1 MNHNY, CDR2 SVGAGI (reference sequence). There are 16 residues in the CDR3. The CDR3: CASSQAGTENTGELFF. CDR3 DNA sequence: TGTGCCAGCAGCCAGGCCGGGACAGAGAACACCGGGGAGCTGTTTTTT.

V gene TRBV19 combines with J gene TRBJ1-2, with 9 positions matching TRBD1. Trimming cost V 4 bases and J 6 bases; bases outside gene matches: 6. CDR1 is LNHDA and CDR2 is SQIVND in the germline V gene (reference sequence). There are 14 residues in the CDR3. The CDR3 nucleotides are TGTGCCAGTAGTAGAACCGGGACAGGGCATGGCTACACCTTC. It encodes CASSRTGTGHGYTF.